These 17 T cell receptor beta chains were sequenced from one sample in a study of cytomegalovirus exposure and HLA in healthy donors. Libraries were prepared by immunoSEQ multiplex PCR; TCRdb keeps only in-frame clonotypes and omits some of them. The sample records 130,000 to 150,000 clones, around 89% being singletons. The sample taken for sequencing was PBMCs. All receptors come from a woman under 40 in good health and CMV-seropositive.

The chain uses TRBV19 and TRBJ1-6; the D is unclear. Trimming cost V 8 bases and J 4 bases, with 15 bases left between them. The CDR3 totals 15 residues. Per germline, CDR1 LNHDA and CDR2 SQIVND (reference sequence). In DNA form, the CDR3 reads TGTGCCAGTTCCGATACCCTCGGGTATAATTCACCCCTCCACTTT. This encodes CASSDTLGYNSPLHF.

V and J are TRBV7-3 and TRBJ1-5, with TRBD1 identical over 10 bases. V trimming: 5 bases; J trimming: 6 bases; junction bases outside the gene matches: 7. The CDR3 is 15 residues long. Germline CDR1 SGHTA, CDR2 FQGTGA. The CDR3 reads CASSPRDRGIQPQHF. Written as DNA, the CDR3 is TGTGCCAGCAGCCCCCGGGACAGGGGTATTCAGCCCCAGCATTTT. Drawing the rest from reference TRBV7-3 and TRBJ1-5, the complete variable domain is GAGVSQTPSNKVTEKGKYVELRCDPISGHTALYWYRQSLGQGPEFLIYFQGTGAADDSGLPNDRFFAVRPEGSVSTLKIQRTERGDSAVYLCASSPRDRGIQPQHFGDGTRLSIL.

V and J are TRBV18 and TRBJ1-6, with D possibly TRBD1 on 5 matching bases. CDR1 and CDR2 from the germline V gene are KGHSH and LQKENI. V lost 1 base and J lost 0, with 10 bases in between. The CDR3 is made up of 17 amino acids. This CDR3 is CASSPRGGSSYNSPLHF. In nucleotides, the CDR3 is TGTGCCAGCTCACCACGGGGCGGGAGCTCCTATAATTCACCCCTCCACTTT.

The chain combines TRBV6-1 with TRBJ2-1, with 10 bases identical to TRBD2. Germline-derived CDR1 and CDR2 are MNHNS and SASEGT. The V and J ends lost 4 bases and 5 bases, in that order; junction bases with no gene match: 8. CDR3 size: 16 residues. The CDR3 nucleotides are TGTGCCAGCAGTGGGGCCTTACTAGCGGGGAACAATGAGCAGTTCTTC. Its translation is CASSGALLAGNNEQFF.

The gene calls are TRBV19 and TRBJ1-5; 7 bases fit TRBD1. The V gene end was trimmed by 2 bases and the J gene end by 5 bases; junction bases not matched to a gene: 6. Germline V gives CDR1 LNHDA, CDR2 SQIVND (reference sequence). CDR3 length: 15 residues. CDR3: CASSIMGTADQPQHF. CDR3 sequence (DNA): TGTGCCAGTAGTATAATGGGGACAGCAGATCAGCCCCAGCATTTT.

The chain has TRBV2 and TRBJ1-2, with a possible D match to TRBD1 (5 bases). Germline V lookup: CDR1 SNHLY, CDR2 FYNNEI. The CDR3 spans 11 residues. The V end lost 10 bases, the J end lost 6 bases, and 12 bases lay between the germline ends. CDR3 in amino acids: CATWGSDGYTF. The CDR3 nucleotides read TGTGCCACCTGGGGCTCCGATGGCTACACCTTC.

The rearrangement uses TRBV5-1 and TRBJ2-5, with TRBD1 matching over 7 bases. The CDR3 covers 15 residues. V lost 0 bases and J lost 4; bases outside the gene matches: 6. Germline V gene sequence: CDR1 SGHRS, CDR2 YFSETQ. For the CDR3, the DNA is TGCGCCAGCAGCTTGGTTCAGGGGGTAGGAGAGACCCAGTACTTC. This codes for CASSLVQGVGETQYF.

CDR3 in amino acids: CASSRRTSGISYTQYF. In nucleotides, the CDR3 is TGTGCCAGCAGCCGACGAACTAGCGGGATTTCTTATACGCAGTATTTT. This chain joins TRBV11-2 and TRBJ2-3, with 10 bases lining up with TRBD2. The CDR3 contains 16 residues. Per the germline V gene, CDR1 is SGHAT and CDR2 is FQNNGV. V lost 5 bases and J lost 7; bases outside the gene matches: 12.

The V gene is TRBV5-1, the J gene TRBJ2-1; 10 bases match TRBD2. V lost 4 bases and J lost 7; bases outside the gene matches: 8. CDR3 size: 15 residues. Germline CDR1 and CDR2: SGHRS and YFSETQ. For the CDR3, the DNA is TGCGCCAGCAGCATGGCTAGCGGGAGAATAAATGAGCAGTTCTTC. It yields the protein CASSMASGRINEQFF.

This clone was counted between two and nine times. The chain joins TRBV10-3 to TRBJ2-3, with D possibly matching TRBD2 (6 bases). Germline CDR1 and CDR2: ENHRY and SYGVKD. This CDR3 spans 14 amino acids. V was trimmed by 0 bases and J by 8 bases, leaving 12 bases between them. CDR3 in DNA: TGTGCCATCAGTGAGTCCCGGACTATTCCTACGCAGTATTTT. Translation: CAISESRTIPTQYF.

This chain joins TRBV2 and TRBJ1-2, with D possibly TRBD1 on 5 matching bases. V lost 3 bases to trimming and J lost 13 bases, with 12 bases between them. CDR3 size: 11 residues. Germline V gives CDR1 SNHLY, CDR2 FYNNEI. CDR3 nucleotide sequence: TGTGCCAGCAGTGAGGCAGGGCTCTCCACCTTC. Protein: CASSEAGLSTF.

A note on this clone: Mismatch with germline at one junction end may stem from a read error. This rearrangement joins TRBV4-2 to TRBJ2-7; TRBD2 matches at 11 bases. Germline lookup yields CDR1 LGHNA and CDR2 YNFKEQ. CDR3 length: 17 amino acids. The CDR3 bases are TGTGCCAGCAGCCAAGAGGTTTCTAGCGGGGGGTCACTAATCAGGCACTTC. This sequence encodes CASSQEVSSGGSLIRHF.

The chain couples TRBV11-2 to TRBJ2-3, with 7 positions matching TRBD2. There are 16 residues in the CDR3. Germline assignment: CDR1 SGHAT and CDR2 FQNNGV. V was pared by 5 bases and J by 4 bases, with 12 bases of the junction left unmatched. The CDR3 coding sequence is TGTGCCAGCAGCCCCTGGAGGGAGGGCCTCGCAGATACGCAGTATTTT. It yields the protein CASSPWREGLADTQYF.

The rearrangement uses TRBV15 and TRBJ2-5; D call uncertain. V was trimmed by 9 bases and J by 2 bases, leaving 13 bases between them. This CDR3 region has 13 residues. CDR1 is LNHNV and CDR2 is YYDKDF in the germline V gene (reference sequence). The CDR3 nucleotides read TGTGCCACAAAAGCTAGGATGCAAGAGACCCAGTACTTC. Its protein product is CATKARMQETQYF.

The DNA for the CDR3 is TGTGCCAGCAGTTATGAGGGCTCTGGGGCCAACGTCCTGACTTTC. As protein: CASSYEGSGANVLTF. The chain has TRBV6-5 and TRBJ2-6, with TRBD2 as a possible D gene (5 bases). CDR3 size: 15 residues. The V gene lost 3 bases and the J gene lost 0 bases, with 6 bases spanning the gap. Looked up from germline, CDR1 is MNHEY and CDR2 is SVGAGI.

This chain connects TRBV12-5 to TRBJ2-7; D is uncertain. CDR1 is LGHNT, CDR2 FRNRAP, per germline. Trimming removed 0 bases at V and 5 bases at J, with 17 bases between. The CDR3 sequence is 16 residues long. The CDR3 nucleotides are TGTGCTAGTGGTTTGGTACGCACATTCCACCCCCACGAGCAGTACTTC. This encodes CASGLVRTFHPHEQYF.

The chain links TRBV19 to TRBJ2-1; TRBD2 matches at 16 bases. The trim removed 6 bases at V and 0 bases at J, leaving 17 bases unmatched. Germline CDR1 LNHDA, CDR2 SQIVND (reference sequence). CDR3 length: 22 amino acids. Written as DNA, the CDR3 is TGTGCCAGTAGCCAGCAAGGGACTAGCGGGAGGGTCAACCTATTCTCCTACAATGAGCAGTTCTTC. Amino acids: CASSQQGTSGRVNLFSYNEQFF. The full variable domain, in which reference TRBV19 and TRBJ2-1 provide the parts outside the CDR3, is DGGITQSPKYLFRKEGQNVTLSCEQNLNHDAMYWYRQDPGQGLRLIYYSQIVNDFQKGDIAEGYSVSREKKESFPLTVTSAQKNPTAFYLCASSQQGTSGRVNLFSYNEQFFGPGTRLTVL.